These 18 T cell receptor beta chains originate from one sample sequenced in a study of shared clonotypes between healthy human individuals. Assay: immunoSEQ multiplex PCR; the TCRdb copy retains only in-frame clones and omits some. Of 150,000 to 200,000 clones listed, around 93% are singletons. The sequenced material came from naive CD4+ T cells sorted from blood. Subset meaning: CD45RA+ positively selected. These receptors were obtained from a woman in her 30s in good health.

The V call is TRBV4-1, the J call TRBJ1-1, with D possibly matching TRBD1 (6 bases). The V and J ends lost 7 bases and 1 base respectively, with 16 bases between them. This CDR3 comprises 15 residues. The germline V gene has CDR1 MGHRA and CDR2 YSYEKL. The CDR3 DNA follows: TGCGCCAGCACCCCCCCCGCAGGGGCGAACACTGAAGCTTTCTTT. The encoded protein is CASTPPAGANTEAFF.

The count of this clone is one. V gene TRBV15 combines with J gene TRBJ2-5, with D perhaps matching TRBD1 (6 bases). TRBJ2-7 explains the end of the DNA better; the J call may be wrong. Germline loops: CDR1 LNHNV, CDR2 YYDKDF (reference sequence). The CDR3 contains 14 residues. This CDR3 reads CATSRETGFYEQYF. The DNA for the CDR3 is TGTGCCACCAGCAGAGAAACAGGGTTCTACGAGCAGTACTTC.

The CDR3 loop reads CASSLQDRVTEAFF. CDR3 coding DNA: TGTGCCAGCAGCTTACAGGACAGGGTCACTGAAGCTTTCTTT. This rearrangement joins TRBV11-1 to TRBJ1-1; 8 bases fit TRBD1. Losses at the gene ends were 2 bases for V and 4 bases for J; bases not matched to a gene: 3. This CDR3 is 14 amino acids long. Germline lookup yields CDR1 SGHAT and CDR2 FQDESV (reference sequence).

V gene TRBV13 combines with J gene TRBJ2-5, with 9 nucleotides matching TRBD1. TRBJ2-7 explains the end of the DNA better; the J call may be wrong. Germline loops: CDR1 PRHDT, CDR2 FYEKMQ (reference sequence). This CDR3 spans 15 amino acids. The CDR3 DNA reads TGTGCCAGCAGCCCCTGGATGGACAGGGGTTACGAGCAGTACTTC. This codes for CASSPWMDRGYEQYF.

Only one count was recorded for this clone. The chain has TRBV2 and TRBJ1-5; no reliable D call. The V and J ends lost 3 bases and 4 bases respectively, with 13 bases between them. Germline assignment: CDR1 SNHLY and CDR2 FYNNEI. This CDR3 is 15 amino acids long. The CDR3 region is CASSDLRAANQPQHF. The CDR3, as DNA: TGTGCCAGCAGTGATTTACGGGCGGCGAATCAGCCCCAGCATTTT.

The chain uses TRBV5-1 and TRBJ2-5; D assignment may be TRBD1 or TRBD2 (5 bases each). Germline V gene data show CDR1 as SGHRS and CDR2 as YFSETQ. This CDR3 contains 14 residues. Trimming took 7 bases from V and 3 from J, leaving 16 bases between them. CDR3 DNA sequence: TGCGCCAGCGGGGACCGGCCGGCAAAAGAGACCCAGTACTTC. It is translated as CASGDRPAKETQYF. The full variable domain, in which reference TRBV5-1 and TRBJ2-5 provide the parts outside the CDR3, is KAGVTQTPRYLIKTRGQQVTLSCSPISGHRSVSWYQQTPGQGLQFLFEYFSETQRNKGNFPGRFSGRQFSNSRSEMNVSTLELGDSALYLCASGDRPAKETQYFGPGTRLLVL.

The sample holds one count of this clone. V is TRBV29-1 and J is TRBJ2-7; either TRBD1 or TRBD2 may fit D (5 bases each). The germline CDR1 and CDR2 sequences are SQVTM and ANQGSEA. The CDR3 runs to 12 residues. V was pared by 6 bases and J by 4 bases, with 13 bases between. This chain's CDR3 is CSVGTPGYEQYF. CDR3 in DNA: TGCAGCGTCGGGACCCCTGGGTACGAGCAGTACTTC.

The CDR3 DNA reads as TGTGCCAGCAGACGGGACTGGACCGGGGGACAGCCCCAGCATTTT. Residues: CASRRDWTGGQPQHF. The chain is built from TRBV28 and TRBJ1-5; possible D gene TRBD1, 5 bases. V was clipped by 6 bases and J by 7 bases, with 19 bases between them. Looked up from germline, CDR1 is MDHEN and CDR2 is SYDVKM. CDR3 size: 15 residues.

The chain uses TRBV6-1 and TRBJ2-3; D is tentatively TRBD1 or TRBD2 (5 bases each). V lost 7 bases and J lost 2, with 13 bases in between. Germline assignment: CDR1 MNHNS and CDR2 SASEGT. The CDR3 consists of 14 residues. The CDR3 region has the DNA TGTGCCAGCATCCTTGGGGGAGCCACAGATACGCAGTATTTT. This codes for CASILGGATDTQYF.

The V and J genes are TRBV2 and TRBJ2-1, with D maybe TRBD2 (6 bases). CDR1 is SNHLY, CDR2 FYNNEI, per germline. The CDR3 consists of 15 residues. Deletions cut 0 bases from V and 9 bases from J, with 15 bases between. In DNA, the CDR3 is TGTGCCAGCAGTGAAGCGGGAGGTGGTAGGGGTGAGCAGTTCTTC. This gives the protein CASSEAGGGRGEQFF.

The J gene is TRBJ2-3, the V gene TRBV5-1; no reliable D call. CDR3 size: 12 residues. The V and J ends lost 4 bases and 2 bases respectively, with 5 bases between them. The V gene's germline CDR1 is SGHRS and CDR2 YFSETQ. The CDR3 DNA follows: TGCGCCAGCAGCCAAAACACAGATACGCAGTATTTT. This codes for CASSQNTDTQYF.

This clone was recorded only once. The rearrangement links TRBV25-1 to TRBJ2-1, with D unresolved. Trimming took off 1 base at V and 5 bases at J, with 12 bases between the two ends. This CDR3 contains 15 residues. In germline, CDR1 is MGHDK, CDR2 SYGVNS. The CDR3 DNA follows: TGTGCCAGCAGTGAATTCCGGGTTGTAAACAATGAGCAGTTCTTC. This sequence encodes CASSEFRVVNNEQFF.

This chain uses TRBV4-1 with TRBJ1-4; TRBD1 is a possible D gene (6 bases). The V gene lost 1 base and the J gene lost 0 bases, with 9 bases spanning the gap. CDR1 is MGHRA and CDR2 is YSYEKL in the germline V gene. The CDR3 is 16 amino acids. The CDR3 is CASSQGEGATNEKLFF. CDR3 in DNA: TGCGCCAGCAGCCAAGGGGAGGGGGCAACTAATGAAAAACTGTTTTTT.

For the CDR3, the DNA is TGTGCCAGCAGCTTAGTAGGGACTAGCGACTACGAGCAGTACTTC. Translated, it gives CASSLVGTSDYEQYF. V is TRBV7-9 and J is TRBJ2-7, with TRBD2 matching 10 bases. The length of the CDR3 is 15 residues. Trimming removed 1 base from V and 3 bases from J; junction bases left unmatched: 3. CDR1 and CDR2 (germline): SEHNR, FQNEAQ (reference sequence).

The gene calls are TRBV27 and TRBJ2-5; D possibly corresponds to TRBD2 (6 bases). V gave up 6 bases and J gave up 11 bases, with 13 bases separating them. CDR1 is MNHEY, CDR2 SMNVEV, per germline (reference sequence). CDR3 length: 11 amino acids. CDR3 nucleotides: TGTGCCAGCAGCCATACCCGGGGGCAGTACTTC. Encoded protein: CASSHTRGQYF.

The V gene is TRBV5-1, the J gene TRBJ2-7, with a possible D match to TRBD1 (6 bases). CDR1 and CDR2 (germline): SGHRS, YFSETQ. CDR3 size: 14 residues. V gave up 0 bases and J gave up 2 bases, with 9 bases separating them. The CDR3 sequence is CASSLAGAPYEQYF. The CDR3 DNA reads TGCGCCAGCAGCTTGGCAGGGGCTCCCTACGAGCAGTACTTC.

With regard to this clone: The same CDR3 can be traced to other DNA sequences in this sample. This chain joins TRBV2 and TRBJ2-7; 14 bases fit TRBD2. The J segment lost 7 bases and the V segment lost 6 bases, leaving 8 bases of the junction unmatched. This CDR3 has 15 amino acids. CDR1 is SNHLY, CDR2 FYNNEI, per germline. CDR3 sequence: CASRGTSGRLGEQYF. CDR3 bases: TGTGCCAGCAGAGGGACTAGCGGGAGACTGGGAGAGCAGTACTTC.

For the CDR3, the DNA is TGTGCCAGTACCGGGACAGGGGGCGGGTATGGCTACACCTTC. As protein: CASTGTGGGYGYTF. The chain is built from TRBV19 and TRBJ1-2; 12 bases align to TRBD1. J lost 5 bases, V lost 7 bases, and 5 bases had no gene match. CDR1 is LNHDA and CDR2 is SQIVND in the germline V gene (reference sequence). This CDR3 has 14 residues.